What follows are 18 T cell receptor beta chains derived from one specimen sequenced in a study of Ad26.COV2.S vaccination and SARS-CoV-2 variants. Indicated treatment: 19 received Ad26.COV2.S at low or high dose, single or two shots; about 5 received placebo; per-sample allocation not given. Samples were taken on day 63 after the first vaccine or placebo injection. Some clones are missing from TCRdb's copy, which holds only in-frame ones; the method was immunoSEQ multiplex PCR. The sample includes 450,000 to 550,000 clones, nearly 90% seen only once; the top ten take roughly 2.5%. Here the sequenced sample was peripheral blood, taken in a trial of Ad26.COV2.S vaccine versus placebo. The receptors here all came from a person aged 18-60 years who received the Ad26.COV2.S COVID-19 vaccine or a placebo.

The genes are TRBV19 and TRBJ1-4; the match to TRBD1 covers 7 bases. After removal of 5 bases from V and 6 bases from J, the junction contained 9 bases not matched to a gene. The CDR3 runs 15 residues. Germline values: CDR1 LNHDA, CDR2 SQIVND (reference sequence). CDR3 DNA sequence: TGTGCCAGTAGTCCCCCCGGGACAGAATATGAAAAACTGTTTTTT. As protein: CASSPPGTEYEKLFF.

This clone occurred once. The chain joins TRBV5-4 to TRBJ1-3, with D possibly being TRBD1 (6 bases). Germline V gene sequence: CDR1 SGHNT, CDR2 YYREEE (reference sequence). Trimming removed 4 bases at V and 0 bases at J, with 17 bases between. The CDR3 consists of 17 residues. CDR3 residues: CASSQAQGGHSGNTIYF. DNA for the CDR3: TGTGCCAGCAGCCAGGCCCAAGGGGGTCACTCTGGAAACACCATATATTTT.

V gene TRBV2 combines with J gene TRBJ2-7; 7 bases fit TRBD1. The CDR3 loop spans 15 amino acids. Germline CDR1 SNHLY, CDR2 FYNNEI. Trimming removed 5 bases from V and 3 bases from J; junction bases left unmatched: 10. CDR3 coding DNA: TGTGCCAGCAGTTCACGACAGGGAAGGGTCTACGAGCAGTACTTC. This gives the protein CASSSRQGRVYEQYF.

The chain employs TRBV7-2 and TRBJ2-5; D unresolved. V was trimmed by 1 base and J by 5 bases, leaving 14 bases between them. CDR3 size: 15 residues. Germline assignment: CDR1 SGHTA and CDR2 FQGNSA. The CDR3 protein is CASSLVRAGRETQYF. The CDR3 DNA follows: TGTGCCAGCAGCTTAGTGCGCGCAGGTCGGGAGACCCAGTACTTC.

This clone was found a few times. The chain has TRBV7-2 and TRBJ2-7; tentative D call: TRBD2 (5 bases). Germline-derived CDR1 and CDR2 are SGHTA and FQGNSA. V shed 1 base and J shed 5 bases, with 12 bases lying between them. CDR3 size: 14 residues. CDR3 region: CASSLVLLGDEQYV. The CDR3 DNA is TGTGCCAGCAGCTTAGTGCTGCTCGGGGACGAGCAGTACGTC.

This rearrangement joins TRBV5-4 to TRBJ2-1, with TRBD1 matching over 7 bases. Per germline, CDR1 SGHNT and CDR2 YYREEE (reference sequence). The CDR3 is 15 amino acids. Trimming cost V 0 bases and J 3 bases; bases outside gene matches: 3. The CDR3 sequence is CASSLGTGVYNEQFF. The DNA of the CDR3 is TGTGCCAGCAGCTTGGGGACAGGCGTCTACAATGAGCAGTTCTTC. Using reference TRBV5-4 and TRBJ2-1 for the parts outside the CDR3, the full variable domain is ETGVTQSPTHLIKTRGQQVTLRCSSQSGHNTVSWYQQALGQGPQFIFQYYREEENGRGNFPPRFSGLQFPNYSSELNVNALELDDSALYLCASSLGTGVYNEQFFGPGTRLTVL.

The chain links TRBV12-1 to TRBJ2-7; whether TRBD2, the table's D call, matches the DNA was not checked. TRBV12-1 is a recognized pseudogene. CDR3 size: 18 residues. The CDR3 region is CASSFRTSGARLVYEQYV. CDR3 bases: TGTGCCAGCAGCTTTAGGACTAGCGGCGCCCGACTGGTCTACGAGCAGTACGTC.

The J gene is TRBJ2-3, the V gene TRBV9; D may be TRBD2 (6 bases). The length of the CDR3 is 11 residues. The V end lost 0 bases, the J end lost 11 bases, and 7 bases lay between the germline ends. The germline CDR1 and CDR2 sequences are SGDLS and YYNGEE. This chain's CDR3 is CASSVDGRQYF. Written as DNA, the CDR3 is TGTGCCAGCAGCGTAGACGGGAGGCAGTATTTT.

The chain links TRBV5-1 to TRBJ2-3; TRBD2 might be the D (6 bases). This CDR3 spans 16 amino acids. Germline lookup yields CDR1 SGHRS and CDR2 YFSETQ. The V end lost 3 bases, the J end lost 0 bases, and 14 bases lay between the germline ends. The CDR3 spells CASSSAGGTSTDTQYF. The DNA for the CDR3 is TGCGCCAGCAGCTCTGCAGGCGGGACTAGCACAGATACGCAGTATTTT.

V gene TRBV7-3 combines with J gene TRBJ2-3; 11 bases agree with TRBD2. Germline assignment: CDR1 SGHTA and CDR2 FQGTGA. The length of the CDR3 is 13 residues. The V segment lost 4 bases and the J segment 8 bases; nucleotides outside the gene matches: 2. The CDR3 loop is CASSSGTSGTQYF. CDR3 DNA: TGTGCCAGCAGCTCCGGGACTAGCGGTACGCAGTATTTT.

The chain employs TRBV6-5 and TRBJ2-7, with a tentative D call TRBD1 (6 bases). Germline assignment: CDR1 MNHEY and CDR2 SVGAGI. Trimming took off 6 bases at V and 4 bases at J, with 13 bases between the two ends. The CDR3 loop spans 13 amino acids. In nucleotides, the CDR3 is TGTGCCAGCAGGTCCAGGGGAAGTTACGAGCAGTACTTC. It encodes CASRSRGSYEQYF.

The chain recombines TRBV7-2 with TRBJ1-4; perhaps TRBD1 as D (6 bases). This CDR3 comprises 17 residues. V lost 4 bases and J 0 bases, leaving 15 bases between the germline ends. Germline V CDR1 and CDR2: SGHTA, FQGNSA. CDR3 DNA: TGTGCCAGCAGCTGGAGGGGGAAGGGGCCAACTAATGAAAAACTGTTTTTT. Encoded protein: CASSWRGKGPTNEKLFF.

The J gene is TRBJ2-3, the V gene TRBV21-1. TRBV21-1 is given as a pseudogene. The CDR3 has 17 residues. In nucleotides, the CDR3 is TGTGCCAGCAGCAAAGGGACCCACAGAAAGCACACAGATACGCAGTATTTT. Residues: CASSKGTHRKHTDTQYF.

The chain joins TRBV6-4 to TRBJ2-3, with 8 nucleotides matching TRBD2. The germline CDR1 and CDR2 sequences are MRHNA and SNTAGT. Trimming took 4 bases from V and 4 from J; bases not matched to a gene: 7. The CDR3 sequence is 15 residues long. The CDR3 reads CASSVRTSTADTQYF. Here the CDR3 DNA reads TGTGCCAGCAGTGTCCGGACTAGCACTGCAGATACGCAGTATTTT.

V is TRBV6-2 or TRBV6-3 and J is TRBJ2-1; the match to TRBD1 covers 12 bases. This CDR3 has 19 amino acids. Looked up from germline, CDR1 is MNHEY and CDR2 is SVGEGT. After removal of 6 bases from V and 0 bases from J, the junction contained 12 bases not matched to a gene. The CDR3: CASSPRARDRGLSYNEQFF. The CDR3 DNA reads as TGTGCCAGCAGCCCCCGGGCCCGGGACAGGGGGCTCTCCTACAATGAGCAGTTCTTC.

This rearrangement joins TRBV3-1 (or the pseudogene TRBV3-2) to TRBJ1-3; D is undetermined. CDR1 is LGHDT, CDR2 YNNKEL, per germline (reference sequence). With 0 bases removed from V and 3 bases from J, the gap between germline ends came to 9 bases. This CDR3 has 15 amino acids. CDR3 sequence (DNA): TGTGCCAGCAGCCAAGATCCGGGGTTTGGAAACACCATATATTTT. Encoded protein: CASSQDPGFGNTIYF.

The rearrangement links TRBV10-3 to TRBJ2-5; 13 bases are a match to TRBD2. With V trimmed by 5 bases and J by 4 bases, 4 bases remained unmatched. The CDR3 spans 15 residues. The germline V gene has CDR1 ENHRY and CDR2 SYGVKD. The DNA for the CDR3 is TGTGCCATCAGTTCCGGGACTAGCGGGGCAGAGACCCAGTACTTC. Translated, it gives CAISSGTSGAETQYF.

The gene calls are TRBV20-1 and TRBJ1-1, with TRBD1 as a possible D gene (6 bases). Germline lookup yields CDR1 DFQATT and CDR2 SNEGSKA (reference sequence). The CDR3 extends over 13 amino acids. V dropped 3 bases and J dropped 0 bases, with 8 bases sitting between them. The CDR3 nucleotides read TGCAGTGCTAGTCGGGACATGAACACTGAAGCTTTCTTT. It translates to CSASRDMNTEAFF.